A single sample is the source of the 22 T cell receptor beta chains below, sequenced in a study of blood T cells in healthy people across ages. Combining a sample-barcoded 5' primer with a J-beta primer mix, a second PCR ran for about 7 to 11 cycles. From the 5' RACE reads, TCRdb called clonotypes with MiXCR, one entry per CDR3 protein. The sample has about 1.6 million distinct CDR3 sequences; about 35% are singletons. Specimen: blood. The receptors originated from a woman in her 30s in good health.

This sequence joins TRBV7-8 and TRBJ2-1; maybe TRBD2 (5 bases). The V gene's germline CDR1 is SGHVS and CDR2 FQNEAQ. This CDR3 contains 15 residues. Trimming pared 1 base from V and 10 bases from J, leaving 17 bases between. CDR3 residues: CASSLVGSGLLEQFF. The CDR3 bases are TGTGCCAGCAGCTTAGTGGGGTCTGGACTCCTAGAGCAGTTCTTC.

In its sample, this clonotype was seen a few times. CDR3 sequence reads: CATSRGDRNTGELFF. CDR3 DNA sequence: TGTGCCACCAGCAGGGGTGACAGGAACACCGGGGAGCTGTTTTTT. The V and J genes are TRBV15 and TRBJ2-2, with D possibly matching TRBD1 (5 bases). V was clipped by 3 bases and J by 1 base, with 9 bases between them. Germline loops: CDR1 LNHNV, CDR2 YYDKDF (reference sequence). This CDR3 spans 15 amino acids.

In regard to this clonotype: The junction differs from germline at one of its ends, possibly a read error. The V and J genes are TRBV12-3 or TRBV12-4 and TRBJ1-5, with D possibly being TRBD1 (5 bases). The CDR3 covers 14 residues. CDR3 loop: CASPMWGRAQPRHF. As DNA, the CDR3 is TGTGCCAGCCCGATGTGGGGACGGGCCCAGCCCCGGCATTTT.

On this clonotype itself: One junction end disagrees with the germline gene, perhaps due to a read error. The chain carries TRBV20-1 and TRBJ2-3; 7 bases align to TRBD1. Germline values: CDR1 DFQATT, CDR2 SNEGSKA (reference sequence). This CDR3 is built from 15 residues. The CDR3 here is CSTIGSRQGKDTRYF. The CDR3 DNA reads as TGCAGTACCATAGGGTCGAGACAGGGTAAAGATACGCGGTATTTT.

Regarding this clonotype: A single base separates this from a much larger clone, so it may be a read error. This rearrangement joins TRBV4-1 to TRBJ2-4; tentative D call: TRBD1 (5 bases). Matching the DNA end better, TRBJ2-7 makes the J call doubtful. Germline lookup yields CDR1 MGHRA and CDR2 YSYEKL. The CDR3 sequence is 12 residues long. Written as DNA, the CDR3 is TGCGCCAGCAGCCCTCCCAGGGACGAGCAGTACTTC. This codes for CASSPPRDEQYF.

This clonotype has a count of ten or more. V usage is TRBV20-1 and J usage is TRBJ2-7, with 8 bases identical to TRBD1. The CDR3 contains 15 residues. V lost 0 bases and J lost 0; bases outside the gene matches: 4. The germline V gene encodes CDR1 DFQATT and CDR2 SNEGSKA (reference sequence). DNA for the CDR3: TGCAGTGCTAGAGACTACAGGGGGGCCTCCTACGAGCAGTACTTC. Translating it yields CSARDYRGASYEQYF.

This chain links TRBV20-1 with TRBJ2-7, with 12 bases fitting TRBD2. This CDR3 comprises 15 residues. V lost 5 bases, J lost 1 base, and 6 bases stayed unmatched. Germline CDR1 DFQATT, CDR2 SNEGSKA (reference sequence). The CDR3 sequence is CSAHTSGGRSYEQYF. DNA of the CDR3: TGCAGTGCTCATACTAGCGGGGGGCGATCCTACGAGCAGTACTTC.

This CDR3 reads CASRTARNNEQFF. CDR3 DNA: TGTGCCAGCAGAACGGCTAGAAACAATGAGCAGTTCTTC. This sequence joins TRBV6-2 or TRBV6-3 and TRBJ2-1, with no clear D. CDR1 MNHEY and CDR2 SVGEGT come from the germline V gene. This CDR3 is 13 amino acids long. Trimming removed 6 bases from V and 5 bases from J, with 11 bases in between.

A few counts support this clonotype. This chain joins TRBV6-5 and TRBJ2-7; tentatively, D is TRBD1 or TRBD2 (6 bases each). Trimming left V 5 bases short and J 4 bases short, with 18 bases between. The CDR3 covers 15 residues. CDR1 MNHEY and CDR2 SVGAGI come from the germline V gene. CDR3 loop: CASSRRGRGYYEQYF. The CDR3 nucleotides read TGTGCCAGCAGTCGGCGGGGTAGGGGGTATTACGAGCAGTACTTC.

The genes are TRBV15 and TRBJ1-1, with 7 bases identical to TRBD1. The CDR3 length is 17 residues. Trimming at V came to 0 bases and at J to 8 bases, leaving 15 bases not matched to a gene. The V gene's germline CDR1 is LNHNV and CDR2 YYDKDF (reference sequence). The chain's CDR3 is CATSRDVRLQGPTEAFF. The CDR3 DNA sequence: TGTGCCACCAGCAGAGATGTGAGATTACAGGGGCCGACAGAAGCTTTCTTT.

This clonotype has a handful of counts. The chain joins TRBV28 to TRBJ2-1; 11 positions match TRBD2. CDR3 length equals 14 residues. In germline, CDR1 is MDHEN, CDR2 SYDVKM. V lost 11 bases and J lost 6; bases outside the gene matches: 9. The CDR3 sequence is CAARTSGGPNEQFF. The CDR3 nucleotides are TGTGCCGCCCGCACTAGCGGGGGACCCAATGAGCAGTTCTTC.

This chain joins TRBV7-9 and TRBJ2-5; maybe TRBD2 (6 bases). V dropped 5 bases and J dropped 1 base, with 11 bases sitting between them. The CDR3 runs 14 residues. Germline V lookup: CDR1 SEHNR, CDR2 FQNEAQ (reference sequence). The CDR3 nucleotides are TGTGCCAGCAGCGAGCGGGTCGTCCAAGAGACCCAGTACTTC. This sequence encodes CASSERVVQETQYF. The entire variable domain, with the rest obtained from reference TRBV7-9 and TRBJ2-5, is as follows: DTGVSQNPRHKITKRGQNVTFRCDPISEHNRLYWYRQTLGQGPEFLTYFQNEAQLEKSRLLSDRFSAERPKGSFSTLEIQRTEQGDSAMYLCASSERVVQETQYFGPGTRLLVL.

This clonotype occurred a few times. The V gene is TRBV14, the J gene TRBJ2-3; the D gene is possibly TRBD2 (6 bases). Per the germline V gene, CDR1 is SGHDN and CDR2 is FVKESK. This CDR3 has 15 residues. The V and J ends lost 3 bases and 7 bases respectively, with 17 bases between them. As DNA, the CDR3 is TGTGCCAGCAGCCAGGGAGGATGGAAACCCCATACGCAGTATTTT. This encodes CASSQGGWKPHTQYF.

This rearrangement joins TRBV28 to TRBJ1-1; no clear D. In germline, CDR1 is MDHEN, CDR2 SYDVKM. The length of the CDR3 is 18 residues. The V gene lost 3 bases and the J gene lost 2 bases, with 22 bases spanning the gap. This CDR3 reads CASSLPLTESAKNTEAFF. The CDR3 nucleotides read TGTGCCAGCAGTTTGCCCTTGACGGAATCCGCTAAAAACACTGAAGCTTTCTTT.

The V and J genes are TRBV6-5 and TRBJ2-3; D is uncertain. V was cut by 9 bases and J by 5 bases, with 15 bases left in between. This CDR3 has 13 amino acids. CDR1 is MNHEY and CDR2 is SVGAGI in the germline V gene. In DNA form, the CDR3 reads TGTGCCAGTGGACGCCCGGCCAGAGATACGCAGTATTTT. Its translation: CASGRPARDTQYF.

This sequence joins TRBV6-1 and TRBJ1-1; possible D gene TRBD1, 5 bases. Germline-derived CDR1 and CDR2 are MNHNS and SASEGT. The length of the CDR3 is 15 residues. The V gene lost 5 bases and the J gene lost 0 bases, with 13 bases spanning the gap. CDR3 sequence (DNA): TGTGCCAGCAGTACCCATGACAGCTTGAACACTGAAGCTTTCTTT. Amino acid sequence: CASSTHDSLNTEAFF.

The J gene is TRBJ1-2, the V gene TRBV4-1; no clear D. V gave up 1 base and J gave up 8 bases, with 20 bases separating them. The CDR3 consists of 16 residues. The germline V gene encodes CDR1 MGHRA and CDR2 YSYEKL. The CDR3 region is CASSQGVAGFTGGYTF. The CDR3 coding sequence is TGCGCCAGCAGCCAAGGGGTCGCGGGGTTTACGGGAGGCTACACCTTC.

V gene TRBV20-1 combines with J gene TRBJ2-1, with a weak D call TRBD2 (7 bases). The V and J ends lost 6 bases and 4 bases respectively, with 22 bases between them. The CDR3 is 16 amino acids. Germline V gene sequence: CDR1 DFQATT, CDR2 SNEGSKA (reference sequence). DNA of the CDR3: TGCAGTGCCATAGAGGGGGGCGGGGGCCCGTACAATGAGCAGTTCTTC. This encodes CSAIEGGGGPYNEQFF.

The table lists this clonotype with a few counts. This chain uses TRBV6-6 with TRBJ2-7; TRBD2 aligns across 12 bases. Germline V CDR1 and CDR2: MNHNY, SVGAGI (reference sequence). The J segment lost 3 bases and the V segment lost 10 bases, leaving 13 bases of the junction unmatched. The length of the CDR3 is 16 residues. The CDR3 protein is CATGQPSSGRVYEQYF. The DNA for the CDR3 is TGTGCCACCGGACAACCGTCTAGCGGGAGGGTCTACGAGCAGTACTTC.

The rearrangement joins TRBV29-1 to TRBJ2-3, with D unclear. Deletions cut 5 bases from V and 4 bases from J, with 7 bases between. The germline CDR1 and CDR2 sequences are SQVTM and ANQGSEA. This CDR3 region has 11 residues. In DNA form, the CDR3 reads TGCAGCGTTCCTCACGCAGATACGCAGTATTTT. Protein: CSVPHADTQYF.

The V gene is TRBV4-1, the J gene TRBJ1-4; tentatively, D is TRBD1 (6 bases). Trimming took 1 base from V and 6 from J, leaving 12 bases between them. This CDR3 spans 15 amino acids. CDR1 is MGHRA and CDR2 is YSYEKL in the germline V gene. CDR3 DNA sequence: TGCGCCAGCAGCCAAGCAGGACAGCGAGATGAAAAACTGTTTTTT. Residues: CASSQAGQRDEKLFF.

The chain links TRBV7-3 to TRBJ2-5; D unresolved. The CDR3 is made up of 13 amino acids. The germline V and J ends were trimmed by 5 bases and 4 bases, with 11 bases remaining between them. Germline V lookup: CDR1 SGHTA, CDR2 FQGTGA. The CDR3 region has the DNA TGTGCCAGCAGCCCGACGAAAGGAGAGACCCAGTACTTC. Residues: CASSPTKGETQYF.